A selection of T cell receptor beta chains follows, all from one sample in a study of tumor-infiltrating lymphocytes in oesophageal squamous cell carcinoma. TCRdb independently ran MiXCR on the PCR reads; one entry per CDR3 protein. The sample has approximately 19,000 distinct CDR3 sequences, 45% to 55% seen once. Sequenced material: esophageal tumor tissue. The receptors originated from a male donor with esophageal squamous cell carcinoma. CDR3s include the opening cysteine and the closing phenylalanine or tryptophan. D genes are given only for firm matches. For some rows the clone size is stated as once, few or many, or as a class when expanded; others skip it.

D gene: .
clone size: .
J gene: TRBJ2-3
V gene: TRBV12-3/TRBV12-4
CDR3 DNA: TGTGCCAGCAGTTTAGTGATTGGGGGCACAGATACGCAGTATTTT
CDR3 protein: CASSLVIGGTDTQYF

D gene: .
clone size: few
J gene: TRBJ2-7
V gene: TRBV7-6
CDR3 DNA: TGTGCCAGCAGCCACCGCGGGGCCTACGAGCAGTACTTC
CDR3 protein: CASSHRGAYEQYF

D gene: .
clone size: .
J gene: TRBJ2-2
V gene: TRBV7-6
CDR3 DNA: TGTGCCAGCAGCTTAGCGCAGAACACCGGGGAGCTGTTTTTT
CDR3 protein: CASSLAQNTGELFF

D gene: .
clone size: many
J gene: TRBJ2-1
V gene: TRBV11-2
CDR3 DNA: TGTGCCAGCAGCTTAGGGGACATCGGTGAGCAGTTCTTC
CDR3 protein: CASSLGDIGEQFF

D gene: TRBD2
clone size: .
J gene: TRBJ2-4
V gene: TRBV20-1
CDR3 DNA: TGCAGTGCTACGCCCTGGCCGAGCGGGAGTTCTAACATTCAGTACTTC
CDR3 protein: CSATPWPSGSSNIQYF

D gene: .
clone size: .
J gene: TRBJ2-5
V gene: TRBV7-3
CDR3 DNA: TGTGCCAGCAGCTTAGGAGGACAACTATCAGAGACCCAGTACTTC
CDR3 protein: CASSLGGQLSETQYF

D gene: TRBD2
clone size: once
J gene: TRBJ2-7
V gene: TRBV12-3/TRBV12-4
CDR3 DNA: TGTGCCAGCACCGCGGGTAGATTTAGCGGGAGATCCAATGAGCAGTACTTC
CDR3 protein: CASTAGRFSGRSNEQYF

D gene: .
clone size: few
J gene: TRBJ2-6
V gene: TRBV6-4
CDR3 DNA: .
CDR3 protein: CASSDSRGPGLWLHLRF

D gene: .
clone size: .
J gene: TRBJ2-6
V gene: TRBV7-3
CDR3 DNA: .
CDR3 protein: CASSFKTGRRAVLRF

D gene: .
clone size: many
J gene: TRBJ2-6
V gene: TRBV28
CDR3 DNA: TGTGCCAGCCGGAGGGGTGGGGCCAACGTCCTGACTTTC
CDR3 protein: CASRRGGANVLTF